The rows below give T cell receptor beta chains drawn from one sample of a study of CD8 T cells in ankylosing spondylitis. A single record per CDR3 protein comes from TCRdb applying MiXCR to the 5' RACE reads. This repertoire shows roughly 350,000 distinct CDR3 sequences, 7% to 9% found once; its top ten account for just over 14%. The sample consisted of blood, either unsorted or a sorted T cell fraction (not recorded which). The source of these receptors is a male donor with ankylosing spondylitis. Both conserved end residues are part of each CDR3. Fields, in order: clone size, CDR3 length, V gene, J gene, D gene, CDR3 protein, CDR3 DNA. A D gene is named only where the DNA matches it firmly. Expanded clones are given a class, and other clones once, few, many or no size at all.

.	16	TRBV28	TRBJ2-3	.	CASSLPGASYPDTQYF	TGTGCCAGCAGTCTGCCGGGGGCGAGTTATCCAGATACGCAGTATTTT
few	15	TRBV9	TRBJ2-7	TRBD2	CASSVGLAEIYEQYF	TGTGCCAGCAGCGTGGGACTAGCAGAAATCTACGAGCAGTACTTC
.	11	TRBV2	TRBJ2-5	.	CASLEVETQYF	TGTGCCAGCCTAGAAGTGGAGACCCAGTACTTC
.	16	TRBV12-5	TRBJ2-3	TRBD1	CASGGITGGATDTQYF	TGTGCTAGTGGTGGGATTACAGGGGGAGCCACAGATACGCAGTATTTT
.	9	TRBV23-1	TRBJ1-5	.	CASSQDRHF	TGCGCCAGCAGTCAAGATAGGCATTTT
many	15	TRBV12-3/TRBV12-4	TRBJ1-5	.	CASRKDTSPLEPQHF	TGTGCCAGCAGGAAGGACACTTCTCCCCTTGAGCCCCAGCATTTT
.	14	TRBV5-1	TRBJ2-7	.	CASSVGGGTYEQYF	TGCGCCAGCAGCGTTGGCGGAGGGACCTACGAGCAGTACTTC
.	13	TRBV6-2/TRBV6-3	TRBJ1-5	.	CASSILSNQPQHF	TGTGCCAGCAGTATTTTAAGCAATCAGCCCCAGCATTTT
many	16	TRBV13	TRBJ2-7	TRBD2	CASSLAGTSGTYEQYF	TGTGCCAGCAGCTTAGCAGGGACTAGCGGGACCTACGAGCAGTACTTC
few	16	TRBV19	TRBJ2-7	TRBD1	CASSISGTGYGYEQYF	TGTGCCAGTAGTATTTCAGGGACAGGGTATGGCTACGAGCAGTACTTC
many	14	TRBV10-3	TRBJ1-4	.	CASRNEGWGEKLFF	TGTGCCAGCCGAAACGAGGGGTGGGGTGAAAAACTGTTTTTT
.	13	TRBV18	TRBJ1-2	.	CASSPGYRDGYTF	TGTGCCAGCTCACCTGGGTATCGAGATGGCTACACCTTC
many	14	TRBV29-1	TRBJ2-7	.	CSVEGSKGNYEQYF	TGCAGCGTTGAAGGTTCCAAGGGAAACTACGAGCAGTACTTC
few	18	TRBV29-1	TRBJ2-6	.	CSVAPTGPLYSGANVLTF	TGCAGCGTCGCCCCCACGGGACCGCTATACTCTGGGGCCAACGTCCTGACTTTC
few	14	TRBV6-2/TRBV6-3	TRBJ2-2	TRBD1	CASTRTGTTGELFF	TGTGCCAGCACTCGGACAGGGACCACCGGGGAGCTGTTTTTT